This T cell receptor (beta chain) was profiled in a study of T cells after yellow fever vaccination. The J segment lost 6 bases and the V segment lost 0 bases, leaving 3 bases of the junction unmatched. The germline V gene encodes CDR1 PRHDT and CDR2 FYEKMQ (reference sequence). This CDR3 contains 14 residues. TCRdb ran MiXCR on the 5' RACE reads and lists one entry per CDR3 protein. The table records about 580,000 distinct CDR3 sequences, roughly 17% of them present only once. V is TRBV13 and J is TRBJ2-7; 9 bases match TRBD2. Source: PBMCs, taken 4 to 6 days after the first yellow fever vaccination. This sequence was found in a man younger than 30 who received the YFV17D yellow fever vaccine. CDR3 protein: CASSLGRLAAEQYF. In nucleotides, the CDR3 is TGTGCCAGCAGCTTAGGCCGACTAGCGGCCGAGCAGTACTTC.